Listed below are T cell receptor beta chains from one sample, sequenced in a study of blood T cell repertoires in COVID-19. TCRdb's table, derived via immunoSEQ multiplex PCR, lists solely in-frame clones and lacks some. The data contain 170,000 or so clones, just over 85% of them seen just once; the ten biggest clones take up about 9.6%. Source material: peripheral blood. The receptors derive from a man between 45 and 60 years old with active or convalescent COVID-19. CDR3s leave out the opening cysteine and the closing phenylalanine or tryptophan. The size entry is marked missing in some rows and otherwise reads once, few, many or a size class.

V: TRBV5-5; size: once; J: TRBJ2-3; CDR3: ASSLAGTSDTQY
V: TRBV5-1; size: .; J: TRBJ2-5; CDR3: ASSRGQGTGQETQY
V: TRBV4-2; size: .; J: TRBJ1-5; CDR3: ASSQDALGQNQPQH
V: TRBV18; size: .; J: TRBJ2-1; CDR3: ASSPRLAGGNEQF
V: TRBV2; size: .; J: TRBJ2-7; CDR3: ASSEAAGFSYEQY
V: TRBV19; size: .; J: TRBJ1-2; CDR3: ASSPGLYGYT
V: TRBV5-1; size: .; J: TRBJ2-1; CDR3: ASSLDPSAPNEQF
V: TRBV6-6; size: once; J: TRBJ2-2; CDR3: ASSPGAGTGELF
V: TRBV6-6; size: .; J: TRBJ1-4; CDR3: ASSDEKLF
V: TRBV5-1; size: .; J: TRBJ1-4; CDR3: ASSLFGTENEKLF
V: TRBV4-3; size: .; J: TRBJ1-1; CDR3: ASSLGQGSFEAF
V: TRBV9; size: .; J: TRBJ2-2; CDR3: ASSVGQGGTGELF
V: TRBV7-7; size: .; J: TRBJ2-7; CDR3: ASSSPNGASGSPGAAEQY
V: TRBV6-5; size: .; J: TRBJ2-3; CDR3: ASRTGVSTDTQY
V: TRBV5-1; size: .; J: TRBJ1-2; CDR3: ASSFSINYGYT
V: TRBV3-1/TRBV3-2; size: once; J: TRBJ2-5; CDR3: ASRDPGGRETQY
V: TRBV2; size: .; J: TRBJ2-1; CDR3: ASRLAGGRGYEQF
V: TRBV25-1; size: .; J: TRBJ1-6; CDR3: ASNGQGNSPLH
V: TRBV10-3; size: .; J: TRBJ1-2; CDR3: AISDSRLANYGYT
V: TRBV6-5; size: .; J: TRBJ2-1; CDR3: ASEPGGQPGRKQF
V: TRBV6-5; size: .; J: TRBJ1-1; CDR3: ASSPRSQAF
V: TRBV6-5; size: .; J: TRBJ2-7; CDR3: ASSYGGGTNYEQY
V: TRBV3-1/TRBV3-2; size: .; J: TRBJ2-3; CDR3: ASSPKRSTDTQY
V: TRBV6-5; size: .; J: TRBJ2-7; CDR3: ASSYGDRAYEQY
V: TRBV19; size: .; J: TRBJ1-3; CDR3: ASSRTGGPGNTIY
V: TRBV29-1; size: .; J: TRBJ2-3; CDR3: SGRGSGGPADTQY
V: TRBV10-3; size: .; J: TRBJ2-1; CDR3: AIRAPTGRYNEQF
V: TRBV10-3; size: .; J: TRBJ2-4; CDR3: AISTAGYKNIQY
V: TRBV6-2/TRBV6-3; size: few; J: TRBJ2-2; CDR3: ASTPSAALAGELF
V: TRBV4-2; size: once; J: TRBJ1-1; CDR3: ASSSLGTGGTEAF
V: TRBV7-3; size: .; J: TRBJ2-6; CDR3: ASSAKTGLSGANVLT
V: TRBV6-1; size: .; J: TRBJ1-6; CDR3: ASSEVGARGSPLH
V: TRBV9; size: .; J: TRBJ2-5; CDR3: ASSVSAGHQEETQY
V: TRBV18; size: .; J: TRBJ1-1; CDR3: ASSPGQMNTEAF